The subject of this entry is one T cell receptor (beta chain). Its antigen is still unknown. TCRdb's copy holds only in-frame clones and misses some; the assay was immunoSEQ multiplex PCR. Among around 100,000 clones listed, roughly 90% were seen once. V lost 6 bases to trimming and J lost 0 bases, with 9 bases between them. Per the germline V gene, CDR1 is MNHEY and CDR2 is SMNVEV (reference sequence). CDR3 size: 14 residues. The data were obtained in a study of CD4+ T cells in melanoma. Findings and limits, study-wide: A reported correlation linked neoantigen-specific CD4+ T cells to CD8+, macrophage and B cell function. Neoantigen-specific CD4+ T cells in melanoma reportedly had diverse differentiation states.

V usage is TRBV27 and J usage is TRBJ1-5, with D maybe TRBD1 (5 bases). Sequencing was performed on peripheral blood. This TCR was recovered from a human donor with melanoma. The CDR3 loop is CASSSGFSNQPQHF. In nucleotides, the CDR3 is TGTGCCAGCAGCTCAGGGTTTAGCAATCAGCCCCAGCATTTT.